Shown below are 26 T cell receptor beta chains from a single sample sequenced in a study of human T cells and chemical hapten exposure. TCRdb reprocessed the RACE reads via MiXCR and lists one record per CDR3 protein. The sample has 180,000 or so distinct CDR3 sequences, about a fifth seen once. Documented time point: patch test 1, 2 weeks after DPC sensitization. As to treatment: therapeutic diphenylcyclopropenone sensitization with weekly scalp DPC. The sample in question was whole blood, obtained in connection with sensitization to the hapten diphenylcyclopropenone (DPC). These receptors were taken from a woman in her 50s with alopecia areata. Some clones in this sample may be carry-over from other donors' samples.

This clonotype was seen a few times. The DNA for the CDR3 is TGCAGTGCTACCACGGGGGCCCCCTACAATGAGCAGTTCTTC. Its translation: CSATTGAPYNEQFF. The chain couples TRBV20-1 to TRBJ2-1; D may match TRBD1 or TRBD2 (6 bases each). Germline loops: CDR1 DFQATT, CDR2 SNEGSKA (reference sequence). V gave up 4 bases and J gave up 2 bases, with 12 bases separating them. The CDR3 consists of 14 residues.

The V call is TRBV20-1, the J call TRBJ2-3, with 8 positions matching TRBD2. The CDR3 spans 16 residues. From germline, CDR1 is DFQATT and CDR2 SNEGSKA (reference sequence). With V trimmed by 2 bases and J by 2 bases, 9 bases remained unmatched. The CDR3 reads CSARKGIAGYTDTQYF. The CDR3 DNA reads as TGCAGTGCTAGAAAAGGAATAGCGGGGTACACAGATACGCAGTATTTT.

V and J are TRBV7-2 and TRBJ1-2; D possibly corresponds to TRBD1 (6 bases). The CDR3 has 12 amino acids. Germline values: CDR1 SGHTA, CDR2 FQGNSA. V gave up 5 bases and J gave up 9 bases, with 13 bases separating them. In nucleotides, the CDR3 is TGTGCCAGCAGCCCCCCGGGGGCAAGCTACACCTTC. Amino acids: CASSPPGASYTF.

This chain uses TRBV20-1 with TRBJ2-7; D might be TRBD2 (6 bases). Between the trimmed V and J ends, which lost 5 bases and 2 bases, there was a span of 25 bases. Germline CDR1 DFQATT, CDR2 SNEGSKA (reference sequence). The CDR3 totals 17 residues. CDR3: CSARRDSPGDLAYEQYF. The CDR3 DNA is TGCAGTGCTCGCAGGGACTCCCCTGGGGACCTCGCCTACGAGCAGTACTTC.

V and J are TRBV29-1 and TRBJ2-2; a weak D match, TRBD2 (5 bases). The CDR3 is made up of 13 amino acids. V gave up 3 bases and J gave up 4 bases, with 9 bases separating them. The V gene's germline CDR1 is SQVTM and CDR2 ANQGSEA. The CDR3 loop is CSVDIRGTGELFF. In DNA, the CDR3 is TGCAGCGTTGATATACGGGGCACCGGGGAGCTGTTTTTT.

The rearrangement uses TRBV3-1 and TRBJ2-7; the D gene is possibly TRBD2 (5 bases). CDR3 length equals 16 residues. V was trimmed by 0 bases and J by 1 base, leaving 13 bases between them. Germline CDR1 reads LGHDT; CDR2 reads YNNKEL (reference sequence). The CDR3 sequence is CASSQDVGADSYEQYF. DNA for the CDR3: TGTGCCAGCAGCCAAGATGTGGGAGCTGATTCCTACGAGCAGTACTTC.

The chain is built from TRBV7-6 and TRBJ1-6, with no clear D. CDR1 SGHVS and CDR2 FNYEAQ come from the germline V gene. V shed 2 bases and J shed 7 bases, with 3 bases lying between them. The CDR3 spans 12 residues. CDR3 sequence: CASSLFNSPLHF. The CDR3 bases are TGTGCCAGCAGCTTATTCAATTCACCCCTCCACTTT.

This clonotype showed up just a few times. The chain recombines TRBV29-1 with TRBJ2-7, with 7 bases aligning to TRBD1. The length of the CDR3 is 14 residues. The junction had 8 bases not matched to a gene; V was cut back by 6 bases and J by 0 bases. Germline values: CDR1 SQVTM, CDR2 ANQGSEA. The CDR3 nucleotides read TGCAGCGTCCTCATACAGGGGAGCTCCTACGAGCAGTACTTC. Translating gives CSVLIQGSSYEQYF.

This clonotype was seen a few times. In DNA, the CDR3 is TGCGCCAGCAGCTGGGGGGGCCTTGAGTTCTTC. The encoded protein is CASSWGGLEFF. This chain joins TRBV5-1 and TRBJ2-1; tentatively, D is TRBD2 (7 bases). The CDR3 is made up of 11 amino acids. Germline lookup yields CDR1 SGHRS and CDR2 YFSETQ. The V end lost 3 bases, the J end lost 14 bases, and 12 bases lay between the germline ends.

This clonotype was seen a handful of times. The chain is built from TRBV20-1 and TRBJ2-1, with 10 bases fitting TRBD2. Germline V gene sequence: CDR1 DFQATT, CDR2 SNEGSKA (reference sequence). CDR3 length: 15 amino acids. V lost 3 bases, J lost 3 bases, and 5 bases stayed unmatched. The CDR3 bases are TGCAGTGCTAGTCAAGGACTAGCGGACTACAATGAGCAGTTCTTC. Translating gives CSASQGLADYNEQFF.

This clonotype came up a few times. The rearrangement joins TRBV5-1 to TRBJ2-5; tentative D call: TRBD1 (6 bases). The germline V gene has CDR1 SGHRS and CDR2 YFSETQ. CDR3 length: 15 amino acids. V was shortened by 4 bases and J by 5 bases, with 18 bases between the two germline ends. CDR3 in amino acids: CASSPKRQDRETQYF. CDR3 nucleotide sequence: TGCGCCAGCAGCCCCAAGCGGCAAGACAGGGAGACCCAGTACTTC. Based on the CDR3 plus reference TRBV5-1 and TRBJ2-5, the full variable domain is KAGVTQTPRYLIKTRGQQVTLSCSPISGHRSVSWYQQTPGQGLQFLFEYFSETQRNKGNFPGRFSGRQFSNSRSEMNVSTLELGDSALYLCASSPKRQDRETQYFGPGTRLLVL.

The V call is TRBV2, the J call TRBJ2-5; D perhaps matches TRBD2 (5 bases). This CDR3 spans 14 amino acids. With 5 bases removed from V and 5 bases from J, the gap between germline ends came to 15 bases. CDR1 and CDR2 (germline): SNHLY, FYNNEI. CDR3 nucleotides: TGTGCCAGCAGTATCCTAGGAGGAGATGAGACCCAGTACTTC. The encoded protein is CASSILGGDETQYF. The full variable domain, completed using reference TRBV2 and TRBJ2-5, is EPEVTQTPSHQVTQMGQEVILRCVPISNHLYFYWYRQILGQKVEFLVSFYNNEISEKSEIFDDQFSVERPDGSNFTLKIRSTKLEDSAMYFCASSILGGDETQYFGPGTRLLVL.

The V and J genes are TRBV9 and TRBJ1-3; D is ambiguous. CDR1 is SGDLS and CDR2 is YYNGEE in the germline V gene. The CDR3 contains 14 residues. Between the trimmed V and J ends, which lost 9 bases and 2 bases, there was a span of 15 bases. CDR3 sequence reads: CATGREDAGNTIYF. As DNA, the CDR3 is TGTGCCACTGGGCGGGAGGACGCTGGAAACACCATATATTTT.

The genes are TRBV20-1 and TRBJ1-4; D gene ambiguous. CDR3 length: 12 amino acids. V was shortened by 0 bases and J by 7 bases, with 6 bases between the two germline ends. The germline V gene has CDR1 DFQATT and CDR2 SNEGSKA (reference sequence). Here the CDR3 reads CSARDSAEKLFF. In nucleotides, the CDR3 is TGCAGTGCTAGAGATTCGGCTGAAAAACTGTTTTTT.

CDR3 bases: TGCGCCAGCAGCCCTTACGCGCCCACAGATACGCAGTATTTT. Translation: CASSPYAPTDTQYF. The chain employs TRBV10-2 and TRBJ2-3; D is undetermined. Per germline, CDR1 WSHSY and CDR2 SAAADI. Trimming took 6 bases from V and 2 from J, leaving 12 bases between them. This CDR3 is 14 amino acids long.

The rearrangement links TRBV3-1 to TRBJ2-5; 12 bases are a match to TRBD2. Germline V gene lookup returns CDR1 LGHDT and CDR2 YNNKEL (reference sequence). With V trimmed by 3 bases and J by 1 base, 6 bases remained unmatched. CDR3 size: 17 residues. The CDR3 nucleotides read TGTGCCAGCAGCCAGGCTGGACTAGCGGGACTCCAAGAGACCCAGTACTTC. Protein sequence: CASSQAGLAGLQETQYF.

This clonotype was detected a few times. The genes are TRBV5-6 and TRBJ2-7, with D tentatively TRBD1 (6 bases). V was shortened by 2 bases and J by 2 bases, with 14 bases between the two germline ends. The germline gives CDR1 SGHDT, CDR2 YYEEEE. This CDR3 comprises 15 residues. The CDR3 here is CASSLSGPGAYEQYF. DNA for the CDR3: TGTGCCAGCAGCTTAAGTGGTCCAGGGGCCTACGAGCAGTACTTC.

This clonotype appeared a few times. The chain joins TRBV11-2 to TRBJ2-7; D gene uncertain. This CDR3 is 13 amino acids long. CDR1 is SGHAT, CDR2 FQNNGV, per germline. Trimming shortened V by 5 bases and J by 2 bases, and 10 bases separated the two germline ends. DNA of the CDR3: TGTGCCAGCAGCCCATATCGAGCCTACGAGCAGTACTTC. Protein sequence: CASSPYRAYEQYF.

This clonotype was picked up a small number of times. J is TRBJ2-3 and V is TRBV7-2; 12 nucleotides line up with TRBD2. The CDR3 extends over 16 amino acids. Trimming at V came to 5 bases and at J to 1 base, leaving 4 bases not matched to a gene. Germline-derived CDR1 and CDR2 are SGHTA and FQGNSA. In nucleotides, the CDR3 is TGTGCCAGCAGCATAACTAGCGGGAGGCGCACAGATACGCAGTATTTT. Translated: CASSITSGRRTDTQYF.

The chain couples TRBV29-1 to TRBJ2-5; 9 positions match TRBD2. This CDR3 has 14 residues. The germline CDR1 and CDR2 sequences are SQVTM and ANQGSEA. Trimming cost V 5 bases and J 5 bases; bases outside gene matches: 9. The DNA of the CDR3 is TGCAGCGTTCCACTAGCGGGCTGGGGGGAGACCCAGTACTTC. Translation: CSVPLAGWGETQYF.

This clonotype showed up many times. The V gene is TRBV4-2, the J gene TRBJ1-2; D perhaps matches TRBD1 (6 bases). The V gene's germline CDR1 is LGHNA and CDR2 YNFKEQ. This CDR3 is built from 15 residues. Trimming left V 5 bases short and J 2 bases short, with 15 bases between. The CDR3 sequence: CASSSEGGTNYGYTF. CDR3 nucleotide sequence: TGTGCCAGCAGCTCTGAAGGGGGGACGAACTATGGCTACACCTTC.

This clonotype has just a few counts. CDR3 amino acids: CASHAITYNEKLFF. The CDR3 DNA sequence: TGTGCCAGCCACGCCATCACATATAATGAAAAACTGTTTTTT. This chain uses TRBV6-1 with TRBJ1-4; no definite D call. Germline V CDR1 and CDR2: MNHNS, SASEGT. The CDR3 spans 14 residues. V lost 8 bases and J lost 4, with 14 bases in between.

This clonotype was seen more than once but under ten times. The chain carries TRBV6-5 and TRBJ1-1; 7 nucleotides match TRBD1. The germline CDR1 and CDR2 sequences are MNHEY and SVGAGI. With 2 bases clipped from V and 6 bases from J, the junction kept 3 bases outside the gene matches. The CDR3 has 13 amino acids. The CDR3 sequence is CASSYRQGAEAFF. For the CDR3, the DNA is TGTGCCAGCAGTTACCGACAGGGAGCTGAAGCTTTCTTT.

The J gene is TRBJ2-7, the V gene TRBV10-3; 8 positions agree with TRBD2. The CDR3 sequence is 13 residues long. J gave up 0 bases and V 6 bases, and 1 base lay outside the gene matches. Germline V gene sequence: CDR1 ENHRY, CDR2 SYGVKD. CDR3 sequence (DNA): TGTGCCATCAGGCTAGCGGGCTCCTACGAGCAGTACTTC. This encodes CAIRLAGSYEQYF.

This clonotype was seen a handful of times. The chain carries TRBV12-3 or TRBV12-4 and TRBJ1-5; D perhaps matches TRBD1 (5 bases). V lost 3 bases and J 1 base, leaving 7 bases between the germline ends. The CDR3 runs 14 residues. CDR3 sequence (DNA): TGTGCCAGCAGTTTTTCAGGGAGCAATCAGCCCCAGCATTTT. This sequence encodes CASSFSGSNQPQHF.

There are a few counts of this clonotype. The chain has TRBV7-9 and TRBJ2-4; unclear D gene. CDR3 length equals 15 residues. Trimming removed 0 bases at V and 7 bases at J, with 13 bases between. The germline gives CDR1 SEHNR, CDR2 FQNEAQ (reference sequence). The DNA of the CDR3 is TGTGCCAGCAGCTTAGCGCTGGCGATAGGGAACATTCAGTACTTC. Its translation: CASSLALAIGNIQYF. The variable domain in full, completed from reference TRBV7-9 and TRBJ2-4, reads DTGVSQNPRHKITKRGQNVTFRCDPISEHNRLYWYRQTLGQGPEFLTYFQNEAQLEKSRLLSDRFSAERPKGSFSTLEIQRTEQGDSAMYLCASSLALAIGNIQYFGAGTRLSVL.